This T cell receptor beta chain stems from a study of blood T cell repertoires in COVID-19. Background on the study: The study drew acute and convalescent COVID-19 samples from the United States, Italy and Spain.

Generated by immunoSEQ multiplex PCR, the TCRdb table keeps only in-frame clones and is missing some. The sample has around 80,000 clones, just over 85% seen once. Per the germline V gene, CDR1 is MNHEY and CDR2 is SVGAGI. This CDR3 region has 15 residues. Between the trimmed V and J ends, which lost 2 bases and 0 bases, there was a span of 10 bases. The sequence derives from a woman of 80 years or more with acute or convalescent COVID-19. The sequencing sample was made of peripheral blood. The chain couples TRBV6-5 to TRBJ1-1, with a tentative D call TRBD1 (5 bases). CDR3 DNA: TGTGCCAGCAGTTACAGGAGGGGCCTGAACACTGAAGCTTTCTTT. Translating gives CASSYRRGLNTEAFF.